The 17 T cell receptor beta chains below come from one sample, sequenced in a study of T cell responses to AZD1222 COVID-19 vaccine. Repertoires were generated with immunoSEQ multiplex PCR, while TCRdb's copy carries only in-frame clones and drops some. The sample lists about 150,000 clones, 86% seen once, with about 5.1% in the top ten. The material was peripheral blood, obtained on day 0 of MenACWY control vaccination. Receptors were obtained from an adult in good health.

This chain joins TRBV14 and TRBJ2-7, with 10 bases fitting TRBD2. Germline V lookup: CDR1 SGHDN, CDR2 FVKESK. Trimming took 3 bases from V and 4 from J; bases not matched to a gene: 15. This CDR3 spans 18 amino acids. CDR3 nucleotide sequence: TGTGCCAGCAGCCAGGCGGACAGTCTAGCGGGAGAGGCTTACGAGCAGTACTTC. Its translation is CASSQADSLAGEAYEQYF. Supplemented by reference TRBV14 and TRBJ2-7, the full variable domain reads EAGVTQFPSHSVIEKGQTVTLRCDPISGHDNLYWYRRVMGKEIKFLLHFVKESKQDESGMPNNRFLAERTGGTYSTLKVQPAELEDSGVYFCASSQADSLAGEAYEQYFGPGTRLTVT.

The CDR3 region is CASTSRLVLPPQHF. The CDR3 DNA reads TGTGCCAGTACGTCCAGACTCGTTCTCCCGCCCCAGCATTTT. The V gene is TRBV19, the J gene TRBJ1-5, with D uncertain. Germline CDR1 reads LNHDA; CDR2 reads SQIVND (reference sequence). The CDR3 extends over 14 amino acids. V dropped 7 bases and J dropped 9 bases, with 19 bases sitting between them.

V gene TRBV28 combines with J gene TRBJ2-1; D call uncertain. Trimming took 4 bases from V and 10 from J, leaving 11 bases between them. This CDR3 contains 12 residues. Germline CDR1 MDHEN, CDR2 SYDVKM. CDR3 in DNA: TGTGCCAGCAGTTCTCAGGTTCCGGAGCAGTTCTTC. Amino acids: CASSSQVPEQFF.

The rearrangement links TRBV7-8 to TRBJ1-1; D uncertain. Germline V gene sequence: CDR1 SGHVS, CDR2 FQNEAQ. The CDR3 is 15 residues long. V was cut by 1 base and J by 4 bases, with 13 bases left in between. The CDR3 DNA sequence: TGTGCCAGCAGCTTAGTGGCAGGTGGTGGCACTGAAGCTTTCTTT. As protein: CASSLVAGGGTEAFF.

This sequence joins TRBV5-6 and TRBJ1-3; D remains ambiguous. The V and J ends lost 2 bases and 5 bases respectively, with 8 bases between them. Looked up from germline, CDR1 is SGHDT and CDR2 is YYEEEE. The CDR3 runs to 13 residues. CDR3: CASSLDGRNTIYF. In DNA form, the CDR3 reads TGTGCCAGCAGCTTAGACGGCAGAAACACCATATATTTT.

The gene calls are TRBV20-1 and TRBJ2-1; D gene unclear. The CDR3 loop spans 10 amino acids. V was trimmed by 6 bases and J by 9 bases, leaving 9 bases between them. The germline gives CDR1 DFQATT, CDR2 SNEGSKA (reference sequence). The CDR3 nucleotides read TGCAGTGCCCCATTAGCTGAGCAGTTCTTC. Translated, it gives CSAPLAEQFF.

The chain joins TRBV15 to TRBJ2-7; D unclear. This CDR3 region has 13 residues. The V end lost 2 bases, the J end lost 4 bases, and 9 bases lay between the germline ends. The V gene's germline CDR1 is LNHNV and CDR2 YYDKDF (reference sequence). CDR3 DNA sequence: TGTGCCACCAGCAGATTCCTACCTTACGAGCAGTACTTC. Amino acids: CATSRFLPYEQYF.

This rearrangement joins TRBV4-2 to TRBJ1-2; D uncertain. This CDR3 comprises 15 residues. The ends were cut back, 1 base at V and 7 bases at J, with 16 bases in the middle. The germline V gene has CDR1 LGHNA and CDR2 YNFKEQ. The CDR3 DNA follows: TGTGCCAGCAGCCAAGTAGGAGGGCGTTCGGCTGGCTACACCTTC. Translating gives CASSQVGGRSAGYTF.

V usage is TRBV5-1 and J usage is TRBJ2-4, with a weak D call TRBD1 (6 bases). Between the trimmed V and J ends, which lost 6 bases and 9 bases, there was a span of 16 bases. The CDR3 has 13 residues. Germline assignment: CDR1 SGHRS and CDR2 YFSETQ. The CDR3 region is CASTESLGGIQYF. For the CDR3, the DNA is TGCGCCAGCACTGAGTCTTTAGGGGGCATTCAGTACTTC.

The chain recombines TRBV9 with TRBJ2-5; D perhaps matches TRBD2 (6 bases). The germline gives CDR1 SGDLS, CDR2 YYNGEE. V was clipped by 0 bases and J by 2 bases, with 8 bases between them. This CDR3 is 14 amino acids long. CDR3 sequence: CASSVGGTQETQYF. The CDR3 nucleotides read TGTGCCAGCAGCGTAGGTGGGACTCAAGAGACCCAGTACTTC.

This clone was seen once. V and J are TRBV5-4 and TRBJ1-6; a weak D match, TRBD1 (6 bases). Germline values: CDR1 SGHNT, CDR2 YYREEE (reference sequence). This CDR3 is built from 16 residues. Deletions cut 6 bases from V and 5 bases from J, with 18 bases between. CDR3 DNA: TGTGCCAGCAAGCTTGGGGGGCTGGGGAATAATTCACCCCTCCACTTT. As protein: CASKLGGLGNNSPLHF.

The table lists this clone with many counts. The rearrangement links TRBV5-4 to TRBJ1-2; D possibly corresponds to TRBD1 (5 bases). Germline V gene sequence: CDR1 SGHNT, CDR2 YYREEE (reference sequence). CDR3 length equals 15 residues. The germline V and J ends were trimmed by 3 bases and 3 bases, with 15 bases remaining between them. The CDR3 region is CASSSITGRDYGYTF. The CDR3 nucleotides are TGTGCCAGCAGCTCGATTACGGGACGAGACTATGGCTACACCTTC. The complete variable domain, with remaining parts taken from reference TRBV5-4 and TRBJ1-2, reads ETGVTQSPTHLIKTRGQQVTLRCSSQSGHNTVSWYQQALGQGPQFIFQYYREEENGRGNFPPRFSGLQFPNYSSELNVNALELDDSALYLCASSSITGRDYGYTFGSGTRLTVV.

The J gene is TRBJ1-1, the V gene TRBV18, with 12 bases identical to TRBD1. Trimming at V came to 4 bases and at J to 1 base, leaving 4 bases not matched to a gene. This CDR3 region has 16 residues. CDR1 is KGHSH and CDR2 is LQKENI in the germline V gene. For the CDR3, the DNA is TGTGCCAGCTCACGCGGGACAGGGGGCGCGAACACTGAAGCTTTCTTT. As protein: CASSRGTGGANTEAFF.

This clone occurred a few times. The chain has TRBV5-8 and TRBJ1-1; no clear D gene. V was trimmed by 0 bases and J by 1 base, leaving 10 bases between them. The CDR3 consists of 15 residues. Germline-derived CDR1 and CDR2 are SGHTS and YDEGEE. The CDR3 coding sequence is TGTGCCAGCAGCTTGGTGGCGGAGTGGAACACTGAAGCTTTCTTT. It translates to CASSLVAEWNTEAFF.

This chain connects TRBV10-3 to TRBJ2-1; D remains unclear. Germline-derived CDR1 and CDR2 are ENHRY and SYGVKD. CDR3 length equals 12 residues. The V end lost 6 bases, the J end lost 9 bases, and 12 bases lay between the germline ends. This CDR3 is CAISYSAGEQFF. The CDR3 DNA is TGTGCCATCAGCTATTCGGCTGGTGAGCAGTTCTTC.

This chain joins TRBV6-5 and TRBJ1-1; a possible D gene is TRBD1 (6 bases). CDR3 length: 15 residues. CDR1 is MNHEY and CDR2 is SVGAGI in the germline V gene. Deletions cut 2 bases from V and 6 bases from J, with 16 bases between. CDR3 in amino acids: CASSYHKGVQAEAFF. The DNA of the CDR3 is TGTGCCAGCAGTTACCATAAGGGGGTACAGGCTGAAGCTTTCTTT.

The genes are TRBV9 and TRBJ2-2, with 7 bases identical to TRBD1. Per the germline V gene, CDR1 is SGDLS and CDR2 is YYNGEE. The V segment lost 5 bases and the J segment 4 bases; nucleotides outside the gene matches: 8. The CDR3 totals 15 residues. The CDR3 reads CASRRQGVGTGELFF. In DNA form, the CDR3 reads TGTGCCAGCAGGCGACAGGGAGTAGGCACCGGGGAGCTGTTTTTT.